This TCR beta chain stems from a study of shared clonotypes between healthy human individuals. Assay runs were performed at deep level. Sequencing was performed with immunoSEQ multiplex PCR; in TCRdb, only in-frame clones are kept and a portion is missing. Among about 480,000 clones listed, about 79% were seen once. Regarding this clone: The antigen remains undetermined.

Study-level findings and limits: It was expected that sequencing depth would affect clonotype sharing among donors.

Germline CDR1 reads SGHNT; CDR2 reads YYREEE (reference sequence). The CDR3 loop spans 14 amino acids. The ends were cut back, 1 base at V and 4 bases at J, with 11 bases in the middle. Recent vaccinations or acute infections were absent in the healthy HIV-negative adult donors. This sequence joins TRBV5-4 and TRBJ1-1; D call uncertain. The clonotype was recovered from a woman aged 40 to 50 in good health. Some clones in this sample may be carry-over from other donors' samples. Sequenced input: PBMCs. The CDR3 region has the DNA TGTGCCAGCAGCTTGTATGGGGTTGGCACTGAAGCTTTCTTT. This encodes CASSLYGVGTEAFF.